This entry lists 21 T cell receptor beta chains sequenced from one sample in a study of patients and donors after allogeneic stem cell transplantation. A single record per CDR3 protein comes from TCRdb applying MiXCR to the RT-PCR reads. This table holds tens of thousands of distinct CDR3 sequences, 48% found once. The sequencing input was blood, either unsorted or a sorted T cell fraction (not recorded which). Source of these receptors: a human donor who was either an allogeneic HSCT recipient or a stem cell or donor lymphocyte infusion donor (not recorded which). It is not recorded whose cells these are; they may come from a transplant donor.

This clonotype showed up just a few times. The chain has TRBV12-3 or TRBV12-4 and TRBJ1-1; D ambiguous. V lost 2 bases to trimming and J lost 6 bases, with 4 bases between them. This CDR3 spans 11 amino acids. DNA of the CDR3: TGTGCCAGCAGTTTATCACCTGAAGCTTTCTTT. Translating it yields CASSLSPEAFF.

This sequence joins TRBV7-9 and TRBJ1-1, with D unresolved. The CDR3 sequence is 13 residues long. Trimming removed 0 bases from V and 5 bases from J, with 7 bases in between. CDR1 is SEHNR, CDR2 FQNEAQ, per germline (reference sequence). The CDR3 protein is CASSLAGKTEAFF. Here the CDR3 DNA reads TGTGCCAGCAGCTTAGCAGGGAAGACTGAAGCTTTCTTT.

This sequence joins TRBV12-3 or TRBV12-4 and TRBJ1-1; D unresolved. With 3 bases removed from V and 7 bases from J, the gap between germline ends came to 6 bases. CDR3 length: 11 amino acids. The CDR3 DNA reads TGTGCCAGCAGTTTTTGGAGTGAAGCTTTCTTT. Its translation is CASSFWSEAFF.

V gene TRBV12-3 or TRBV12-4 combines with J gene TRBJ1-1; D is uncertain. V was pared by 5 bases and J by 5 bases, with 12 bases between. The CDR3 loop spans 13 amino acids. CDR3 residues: CASSPPTWTEAFF. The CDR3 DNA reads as TGTGCCAGCAGTCCCCCGACGTGGACTGAAGCTTTCTTT.

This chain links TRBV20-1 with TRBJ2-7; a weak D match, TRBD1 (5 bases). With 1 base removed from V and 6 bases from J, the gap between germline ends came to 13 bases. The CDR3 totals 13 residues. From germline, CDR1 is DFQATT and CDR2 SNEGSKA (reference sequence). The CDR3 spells CSARVAGFREQYF. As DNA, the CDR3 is TGCAGTGCTAGAGTGGCAGGGTTCCGCGAGCAGTACTTC.

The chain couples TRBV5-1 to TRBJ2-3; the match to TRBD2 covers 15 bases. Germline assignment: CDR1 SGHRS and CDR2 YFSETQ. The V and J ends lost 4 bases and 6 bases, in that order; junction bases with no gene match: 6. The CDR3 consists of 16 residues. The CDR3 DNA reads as TGCGCCAGCAGCAACGGACTAGCGGGAGGGCCCGATACGCAGTATTTT. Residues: CASSNGLAGGPDTQYF.

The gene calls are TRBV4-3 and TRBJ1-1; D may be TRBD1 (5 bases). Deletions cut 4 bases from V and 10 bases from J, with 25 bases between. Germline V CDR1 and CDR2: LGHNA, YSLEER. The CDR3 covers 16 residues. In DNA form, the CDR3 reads TGCGCCAGCAGCCCCAACATAGGGCGCGCAGGGAAGGGAGCTTTCTTT. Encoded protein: CASSPNIGRAGKGAFF.

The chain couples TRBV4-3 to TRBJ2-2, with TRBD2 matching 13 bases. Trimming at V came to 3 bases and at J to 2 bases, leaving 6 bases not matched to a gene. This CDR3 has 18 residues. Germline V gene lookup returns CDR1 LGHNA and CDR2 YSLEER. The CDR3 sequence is CASSHSGGLAGNTGELFF. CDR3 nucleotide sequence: TGCGCCAGCAGCCACTCGGGGGGACTAGCGGGAAACACCGGGGAGCTGTTTTTT.

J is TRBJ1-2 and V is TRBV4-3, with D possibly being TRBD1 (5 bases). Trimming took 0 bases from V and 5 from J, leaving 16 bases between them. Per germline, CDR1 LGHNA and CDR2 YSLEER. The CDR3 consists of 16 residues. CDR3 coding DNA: TGCGCCAGCAGCCAAGATGCGGCAGGGTCAGGATATGGCTACACCTTC. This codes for CASSQDAAGSGYGYTF.

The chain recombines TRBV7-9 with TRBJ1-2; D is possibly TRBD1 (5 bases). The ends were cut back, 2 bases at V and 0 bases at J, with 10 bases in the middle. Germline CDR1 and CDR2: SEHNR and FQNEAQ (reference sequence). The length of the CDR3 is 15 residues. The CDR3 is CASSLQGPANYGYTF. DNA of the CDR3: TGTGCCAGCAGCTTACAGGGCCCTGCTAACTATGGCTACACCTTC.

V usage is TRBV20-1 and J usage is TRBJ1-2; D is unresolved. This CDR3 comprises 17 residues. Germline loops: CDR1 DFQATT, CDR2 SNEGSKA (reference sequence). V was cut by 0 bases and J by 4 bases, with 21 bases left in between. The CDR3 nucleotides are TGCAGTGCTAGAGAGCCGATCGAGTTCCTTAGCCGCTATGGCTACACCTTC. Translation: CSAREPIEFLSRYGYTF.

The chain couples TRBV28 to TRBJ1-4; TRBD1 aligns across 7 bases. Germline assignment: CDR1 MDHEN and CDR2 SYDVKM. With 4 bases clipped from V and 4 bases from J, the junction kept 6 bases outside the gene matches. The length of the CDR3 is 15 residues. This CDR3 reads CASSYSTGYNEKLFF. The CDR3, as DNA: TGTGCCAGCAGTTACTCGACAGGGTATAATGAAAAACTGTTTTTT. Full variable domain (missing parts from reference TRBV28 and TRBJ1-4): DVKVTQSSRYLVKRTGEKVFLECVQDMDHENMFWYRQDPGLGLRLIYFSYDVKMKEKGDIPEGYSVSREKKERFSLILESASTNQTSMYLCASSYSTGYNEKLFFGSGTQLSVL.

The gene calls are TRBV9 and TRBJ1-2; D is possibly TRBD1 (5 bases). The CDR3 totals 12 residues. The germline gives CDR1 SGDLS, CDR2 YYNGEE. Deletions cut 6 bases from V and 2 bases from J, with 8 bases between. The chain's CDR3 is CASNEGNYGYTF. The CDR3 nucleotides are TGTGCCAGCAATGAGGGGAACTATGGCTACACCTTC.

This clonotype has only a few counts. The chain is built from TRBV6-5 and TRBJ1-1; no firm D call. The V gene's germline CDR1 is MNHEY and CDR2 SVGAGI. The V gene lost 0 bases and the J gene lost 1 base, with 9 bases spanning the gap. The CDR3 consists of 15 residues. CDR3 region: CASSYSAQRNTEAFF. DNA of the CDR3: TGTGCCAGCAGTTACTCGGCCCAGAGGAACACTGAAGCTTTCTTT.

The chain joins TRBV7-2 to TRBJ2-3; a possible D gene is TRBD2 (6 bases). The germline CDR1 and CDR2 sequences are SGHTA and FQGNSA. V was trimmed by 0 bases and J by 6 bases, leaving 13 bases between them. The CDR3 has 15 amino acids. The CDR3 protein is CASSLAGSPVDTQYF. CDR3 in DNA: TGTGCCAGCAGCTTAGCCGGGAGTCCCGTGGATACGCAGTATTTT.

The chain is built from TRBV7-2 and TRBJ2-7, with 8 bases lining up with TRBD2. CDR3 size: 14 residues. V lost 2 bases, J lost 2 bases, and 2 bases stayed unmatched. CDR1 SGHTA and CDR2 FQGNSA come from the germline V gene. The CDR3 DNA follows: TGTGCCAGCAGCTTAAGTAGCGGGACCTACGAGCAGTACTTC. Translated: CASSLSSGTYEQYF.

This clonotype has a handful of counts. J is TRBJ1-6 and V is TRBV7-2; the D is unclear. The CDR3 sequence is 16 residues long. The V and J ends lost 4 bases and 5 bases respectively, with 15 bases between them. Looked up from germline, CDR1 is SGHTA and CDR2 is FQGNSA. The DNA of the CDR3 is TGTGCCAGCAGCTCCTTTGGCACAGCCAATAATTCACCCCTCCACTTT. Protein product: CASSSFGTANNSPLHF.

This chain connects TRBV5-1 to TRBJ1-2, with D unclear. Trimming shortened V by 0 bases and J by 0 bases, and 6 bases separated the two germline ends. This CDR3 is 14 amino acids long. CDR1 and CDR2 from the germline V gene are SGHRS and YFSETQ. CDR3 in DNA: TGCGCCAGCAGCTTGGTTCCGGCTAACTATGGCTACACCTTC. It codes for CASSLVPANYGYTF. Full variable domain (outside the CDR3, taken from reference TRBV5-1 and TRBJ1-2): KAGVTQTPRYLIKTRGQQVTLSCSPISGHRSVSWYQQTPGQGLQFLFEYFSETQRNKGNFPGRFSGRQFSNSRSEMNVSTLELGDSALYLCASSLVPANYGYTFGSGTRLTVV.

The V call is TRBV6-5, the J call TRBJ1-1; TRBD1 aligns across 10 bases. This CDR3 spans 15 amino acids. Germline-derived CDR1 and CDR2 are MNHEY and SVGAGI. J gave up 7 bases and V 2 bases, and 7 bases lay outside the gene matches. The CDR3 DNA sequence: TGTGCCAGCAGTTACACCGGGACAGGGGTGAATGAAGCTTTCTTT. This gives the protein CASSYTGTGVNEAFF.

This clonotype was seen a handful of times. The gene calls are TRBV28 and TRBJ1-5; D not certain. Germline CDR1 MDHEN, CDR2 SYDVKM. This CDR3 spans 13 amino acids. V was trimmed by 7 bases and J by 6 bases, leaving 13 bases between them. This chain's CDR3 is CASKVDRIQPQHF. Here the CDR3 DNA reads TGTGCCAGCAAGGTGGATCGAATTCAGCCCCAGCATTTT.

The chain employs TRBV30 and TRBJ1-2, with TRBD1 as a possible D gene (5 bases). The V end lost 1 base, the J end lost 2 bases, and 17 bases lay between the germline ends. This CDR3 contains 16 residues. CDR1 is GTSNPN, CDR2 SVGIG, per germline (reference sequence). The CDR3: CAWSGDSKRPNYGYTF. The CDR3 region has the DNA TGTGCCTGGAGTGGTGACAGCAAACGGCCGAACTATGGCTACACCTTC.